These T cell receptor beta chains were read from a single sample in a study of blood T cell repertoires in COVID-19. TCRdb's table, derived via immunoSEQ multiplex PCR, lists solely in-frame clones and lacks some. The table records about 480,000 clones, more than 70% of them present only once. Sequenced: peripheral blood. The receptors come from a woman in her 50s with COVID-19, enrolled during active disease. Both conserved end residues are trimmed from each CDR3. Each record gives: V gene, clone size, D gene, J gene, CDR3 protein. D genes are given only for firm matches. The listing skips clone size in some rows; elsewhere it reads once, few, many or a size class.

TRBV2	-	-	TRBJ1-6	ALGQGGVYNSPLH
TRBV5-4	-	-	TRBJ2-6	ASSPASSRAGANVLT
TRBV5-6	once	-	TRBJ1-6	ASSLGDKSSYNSPLH
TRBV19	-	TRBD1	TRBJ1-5	ASSIGTDNQPQH
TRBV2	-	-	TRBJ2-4	ASSEGPLATYIQY
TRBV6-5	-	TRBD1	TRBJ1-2	ASRTGDYGYT
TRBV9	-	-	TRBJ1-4	ASSPQVGDEEKLF
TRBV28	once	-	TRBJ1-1	ASSLTDGKAF
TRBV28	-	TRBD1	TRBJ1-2	ASSSGQANYGYT
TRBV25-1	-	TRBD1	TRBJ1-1	ASSVERGPGGNTEAF
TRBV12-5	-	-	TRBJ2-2	ASGLVVVADDTGELF
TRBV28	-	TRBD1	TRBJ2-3	ASRTGGGDTQY
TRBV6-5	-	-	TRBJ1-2	ASSYSLGAGGYT
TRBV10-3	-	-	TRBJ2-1	ATQGLSYNEQF
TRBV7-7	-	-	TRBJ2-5	ASSTGAQETQY
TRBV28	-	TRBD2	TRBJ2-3	ASSLMGGTDTQY